This T cell receptor (beta chain) was sequenced in a study of monozygotic twins with inflammatory bowel disease. Study-wide results and limits: The co-twins with IBD showed lower TCRbeta diversity (inverse Simpson) than their healthy siblings. Especially where disease activity was present, IBD patients had fewer clonotypes in common with others than healthy twins did.

Germline V gene sequence: CDR1 SGHVS, CDR2 FQNEAQ. The CDR3 runs to 17 residues. Making cDNA involved eight separate reactions per sample. After re-calling the 5' RACE reads, TCRdb lists one entry per CDR3 protein, DNA absent. This sample's clone table lists more than 300,000 distinct CDR3 sequences. For this clonotype: Antigen: not known.

The V and J genes are TRBV7-8 and TRBJ1-5; TCRdb's D call, TRBD1, is unchecked because there is no DNA. Specimen: blood. The sequence was collected from a human donor with ulcerative colitis or Crohn's disease, or a healthy co-twin of an affected twin (not recorded which). Here the CDR3 reads CASSLLSGQGSNQPQHF.